The table lists the clone carrying this T cell receptor (beta chain) with a few counts. Its matching antigen is unknown. The CDR3 is made up of 15 amino acids. V shed 0 bases and J shed 4 bases, with 12 bases lying between them. Germline CDR1 is LGHNA and CDR2 is YSLEER. The data originate from a study of T cells after yellow fever vaccination. About the research overall: Low-cell-number fractions underwent preparation using SMART-Seq v4 Ultra Low Input. Study results and caveats: Abundant clonotypes (contaminants from the bulk population) could be present in FACS-sorted repertoires. Reappearing after the booster were most of the clones from primary vaccination (roughly 96% CD4, approximately 89% CD8).

The 5'RACE template-switching step produced TCR cDNA and added a universal primer site and UMIs. MiXCR, applied by TCRdb to the 5' RACE reads, yields one record per CDR3 protein. The repertoire consists of about 170,000 distinct CDR3 sequences, with about 10% occurring once and the leading ten covering 36%. The sequenced sample was CD8+ T cells sorted from PBMCs, obtained 15 days after the yellow fever booster vaccination. The V call is TRBV4-3, the J call TRBJ1-2, with D tentatively TRBD1 (6 bases). The sequence derives from a man between 18 and 29 years old who received the YFV17D yellow fever vaccine. CDR3 nucleotides: TGCGCCAGCAGCCAAGATCACAACAGGGCCTATGGCTACACCTTC. It yields the protein CASSQDHNRAYGYTF.